The 13 T cell receptor beta chains below all came from one sample that was sequenced in a study of immune evolution from preneoplasia to lung adenocarcinoma. Repertoires were generated with immunoSEQ multiplex PCR, while TCRdb's copy carries only in-frame clones and drops some. The sample yields under 45,000 clones, less than 85% seen once. What was sequenced was FFPE invasive lung adenocarcinoma tissue. The source is a person between 55 and 69 years old with lung adenocarcinoma.

CDR3 coding DNA: TGTGCCAGCAGGCTAGCCACTGAAGCTTTCTTT. It translates to CASRLATEAFF. The chain has TRBV5-4 and TRBJ1-1; D is uncertain. The CDR3 consists of 11 residues. Germline lookup yields CDR1 SGHNT and CDR2 YYREEE (reference sequence). V lost 5 bases and J 4 bases, leaving 6 bases between the germline ends.

The chain links TRBV9 to TRBJ2-5, with TRBD2 identical over 10 bases. Germline loops: CDR1 SGDLS, CDR2 YYNGEE. V lost 0 bases, J lost 2 bases, and 7 bases stayed unmatched. The CDR3 runs to 17 residues. The CDR3 is CASSVEPLLAGQETQYF. The CDR3 nucleotides are TGTGCCAGCAGCGTAGAGCCACTACTAGCGGGACAAGAGACCCAGTACTTC.

The chain links TRBV18 to TRBJ2-4; the D call may be TRBD1 or TRBD2 (5 bases each). The CDR3 runs 14 residues. Looked up from germline, CDR1 is KGHSH and CDR2 is LQKENI. Trimming stripped 3 bases from V and 9 bases from J, with 15 bases between. The CDR3 is CASSPGTERGIQYF. The CDR3 nucleotides are TGTGCCAGCTCACCCGGGACGGAGAGGGGCATTCAGTACTTC.

This clone was observed a handful of times. The chain has TRBV11-3 and TRBJ2-1; 8 bases map to TRBD1. The germline V gene encodes CDR1 SGHNT and CDR2 YENEEA. There are 13 residues in the CDR3. Germline trimming cut 5 bases from V and 8 bases from J; bases unmatched to any gene: 5. CDR3 DNA sequence: TGTGCCAGCAGCCACAGGGGGACCGATGAGCAGTTCTTC. It codes for CASSHRGTDEQFF.

This sequence joins TRBV27 and TRBJ2-3; 10 bases line up with TRBD1. The V gene end was trimmed by 3 bases and the J gene end by 3 bases; junction bases not matched to a gene: 6. The length of the CDR3 is 16 residues. Germline-derived CDR1 and CDR2 are MNHEY and SMNVEV (reference sequence). Here the CDR3 reads CASSFHDRGRTDTQYF. The CDR3 nucleotides read TGTGCCAGCAGTTTCCATGACAGGGGGCGAACAGATACGCAGTATTTT.

As for this clone: Germline and junction disagree at one end, which may indicate a read error. CDR3 in amino acids: CASSLLAGSHNEQFF. The CDR3 DNA reads as TGTGCCAGCTCACTACTAGCGGGCTCCCACAATGAGCAGTTCTTC. This sequence joins TRBV18 and TRBJ2-1, with 9 bases lining up with TRBD2. Germline CDR1 reads KGHSH; CDR2 reads LQKENI. The CDR3 totals 15 residues. The whole variable domain, remainder taken from reference TRBV18 and TRBJ2-1, is NAGVMQNPRHLVRRRGQEARLRCSPMKGHSHVYWYRQLPEEGLKFMVYLQKENIIDESGMPKERFSAEFPKEGPSILRIQQVVRGDSAAYFCASSLLAGSHNEQFFGPGTRLTVL.

This chain joins TRBV6-1 and TRBJ2-2; D is uncertain. CDR3 length: 11 residues. The germline gives CDR1 MNHNS, CDR2 SASEGT. V was pared by 8 bases and J by 6 bases, with 7 bases between. CDR3 protein: CASRRPGELFF. The DNA for the CDR3 is TGTGCCAGCCGGAGACCCGGGGAGCTGTTTTTT.

The V and J genes are TRBV19 and TRBJ1-4, with D perhaps TRBD1 (5 bases). The CDR3 spans 15 residues. V shed 2 bases and J shed 5 bases, with 12 bases lying between them. CDR1 and CDR2 from the germline V gene are LNHDA and SQIVND (reference sequence). The CDR3 sequence is CASSINRRANEKLFF. The CDR3 DNA sequence: TGTGCCAGTAGTATAAACAGGCGGGCGAATGAAAAACTGTTTTTT.

The J gene is TRBJ2-1, the V gene TRBV6-1; D not certain. The germline V and J ends were trimmed by 2 bases and 3 bases, with 11 bases remaining between them. The CDR3 extends over 15 amino acids. In germline, CDR1 is MNHNS, CDR2 SASEGT. CDR3 nucleotide sequence: TGTGCCAGCAGTGAAAGCCTGGGTGACTACAATGAGCAGTTCTTC. Its translation is CASSESLGDYNEQFF.

V gene TRBV6-6 combines with J gene TRBJ2-7, with 7 bases that match TRBD2. After removal of 5 bases from V and 1 base from J, the junction contained 5 bases not matched to a gene. Germline assignment: CDR1 MNHNY and CDR2 SVGAGI (reference sequence). The CDR3 has 14 amino acids. Written as DNA, the CDR3 is TGTGCCAGCAGTGCTAGCGGAGTGTCCTACGAGCAGTACTTC. Its protein is CASSASGVSYEQYF.

CDR3 nucleotides: TGTGCCAGCAGAGGGCGAGGGCTCAGGGCGGGGGAGACCCAGTACTTC. It specifies CASRGRGLRAGETQYF. J is TRBJ2-5 and V is TRBV28, with D possibly being TRBD2 (6 bases). The CDR3 is made up of 16 amino acids. CDR1 is MDHEN and CDR2 is SYDVKM in the germline V gene. The germline V and J ends were trimmed by 6 bases and 5 bases, with 22 bases remaining between them. The full variable domain, completed using reference TRBV28 and TRBJ2-5, is DVKVTQSSRYLVKRTGEKVFLECVQDMDHENMFWYRQDPGLGLRLIYFSYDVKMKEKGDIPEGYSVSREKKERFSLILESASTNQTSMYLCASRGRGLRAGETQYFGPGTRLLVL.

The J gene is TRBJ1-4, the V gene TRBV27; D not certain. The germline V gene has CDR1 MNHEY and CDR2 SMNVEV (reference sequence). The CDR3 is made up of 15 amino acids. V lost 10 bases, J lost 3 bases, and 18 bases lay in between. CDR3 sequence: CATQKSLRANEKLFF. The CDR3 nucleotides are TGTGCCACCCAGAAGTCATTGCGTGCTAATGAAAAACTGTTTTTT.

The chain is built from TRBV5-1 and TRBJ2-1, with a weak D call TRBD1 (7 bases). V was shortened by 3 bases and J by 5 bases, with 15 bases between the two germline ends. The CDR3 runs to 15 residues. Germline lookup yields CDR1 SGHRS and CDR2 YFSETQ. The CDR3 spells CASSSEGQTHNEQFF. The CDR3 DNA follows: TGCGCCAGCAGCTCGGAGGGACAGACGCACAATGAGCAGTTCTTC.